The next 28 T cell receptor beta chains were all read from a single sample in a study of vaccination effects on CD4 cells after COVID-19. No cognate antigen is known for these TCRs. Sequencing was preceded by expansion of antigen-specific CD4+ T cells with viral peptide pools in the ViraFEST assay. When about ten days of culture had elapsed, CD4+ T cells were isolated. A positive SARS-CoV-2 PCR test fell between March and December 2020. Assay used: immunoSEQ multiplex PCR; TCRdb lists only in-frame clones, some missing. This table has nearly 45,000 clones, approximately 70% appearing once. The input for sequencing was CD4+ T cells from PBMCs cultured with a peptide pool, taken before COVID-19 vaccination. These receptors were obtained from a human donor who had a prior SARS-CoV-2 infection.

V is TRBV3-1 (or the pseudogene TRBV3-2) and J is TRBJ1-6; D unresolved. Germline CDR1 is LGHDT and CDR2 is YNNKEL (reference sequence). Trimming took 2 bases from V and 0 from J, leaving 5 bases between them. The CDR3 length is 15 residues. In nucleotides, the CDR3 is TGTGCCAGCAGCCAACAGAGCTCCTATAATTCACCCCTCCACTTT. Protein: CASSQQSSYNSPLHF.

The chain employs TRBV6-2 or TRBV6-3 and TRBJ2-4; 7 nucleotides line up with TRBD2. CDR3 length: 15 amino acids. V was pared by 5 bases and J by 0 bases, with 4 bases of the junction left unmatched. Germline CDR1 reads MNHEY; CDR2 reads SVGEGT. The CDR3 region is CASSQVAGAKNIQYF. CDR3 DNA: TGTGCCAGCAGTCAAGTAGCGGGAGCCAAAAACATTCAGTACTTC.

The chain employs TRBV7-8 and TRBJ2-7; D unresolved. The CDR3 has 13 residues. The V end lost 1 base, the J end lost 6 bases, and 10 bases lay between the germline ends. Germline lookup yields CDR1 SGHVS and CDR2 FQNEAQ. The CDR3 sequence: CASSLVVLSEQYF. As DNA, the CDR3 is TGTGCCAGCAGCTTAGTTGTGTTATCCGAGCAGTACTTC.

The rearrangement joins TRBV6-2 or TRBV6-3 to TRBJ2-1; 7 bases match TRBD2. CDR1 MNHEY and CDR2 SVGEGT come from the germline V gene. V was pared by 5 bases and J by 1 base, with 8 bases of the junction left unmatched. CDR3 size: 16 residues. CDR3 protein: CASSGAGGSSYNEQFF. The CDR3 DNA reads as TGTGCCAGCAGTGGGGCTGGCGGGAGTTCCTACAATGAGCAGTTCTTC.

The chain recombines TRBV5-1 with TRBJ2-3; 8 nucleotides align to TRBD2. Germline V CDR1 and CDR2: SGHRS, YFSETQ. This CDR3 region has 14 residues. V shed 0 bases and J 12 bases; nucleotides not matched to a gene: 9. The CDR3 coding sequence is TGCGCCAGCAGCTTGGAGGTTAGCGGGGCCTTTCAGTATTTT. The encoded protein is CASSLEVSGAFQYF.

V is TRBV6-5 and J is TRBJ2-7; no definite D call. The CDR3 is 13 amino acids. With 5 bases removed from V and 6 bases from J, the gap between germline ends came to 14 bases. Germline CDR1 MNHEY, CDR2 SVGAGI. This CDR3 is CASSMRPAGEQYF. The CDR3 nucleotides read TGTGCCAGCAGTATGAGACCAGCCGGCGAGCAGTACTTC.

This chain connects TRBV5-1 to TRBJ2-3, with D perhaps matching TRBD2 (5 bases). CDR1 SGHRS and CDR2 YFSETQ come from the germline V gene. The CDR3 is made up of 15 amino acids. V was pared by 2 bases and J by 1 base, with 11 bases between. In DNA form, the CDR3 reads TGCGCCAGCAGCTTTTCCGGGGTTGGCACAGATACGCAGTATTTT. Translated: CASSFSGVGTDTQYF. Full variable domain (outside the CDR3, taken from reference TRBV5-1 and TRBJ2-3): KAGVTQTPRYLIKTRGQQVTLSCSPISGHRSVSWYQQTPGQGLQFLFEYFSETQRNKGNFPGRFSGRQFSNSRSEMNVSTLELGDSALYLCASSFSGVGTDTQYFGPGTRLTVL.

This clone was observed a few times. The V gene is TRBV4-2, the J gene TRBJ2-2; a possible D gene is TRBD1 (6 bases). The V end was cut by 0 bases, the J end by 6 bases, with 14 bases between. Germline V gives CDR1 LGHNA, CDR2 YNFKEQ. The CDR3 has 16 amino acids. The CDR3 spells CASSQDPYRVAGELFF. The DNA of the CDR3 is TGTGCCAGCAGCCAAGATCCCTACAGGGTCGCCGGGGAGCTGTTTTTT.

The V and J genes are TRBV28 and TRBJ1-6; 11 positions match TRBD1. From germline, CDR1 is MDHEN and CDR2 SYDVKM. CDR3 size: 18 residues. V was clipped by 2 bases and J by 4 bases; unmatched bases: 7. CDR3 DNA sequence: TGTGCCAGCAGTTTAAGGGACAGGGGGACCGGATATAATTCACCCCTCCACTTT. Translation: CASSLRDRGTGYNSPLHF. Full variable domain (missing parts from reference TRBV28 and TRBJ1-6): DVKVTQSSRYLVKRTGEKVFLECVQDMDHENMFWYRQDPGLGLRLIYFSYDVKMKEKGDIPEGYSVSREKKERFSLILESASTNQTSMYLCASSLRDRGTGYNSPLHFGNGTRLTVT.

This chain links TRBV6-5 with TRBJ2-1, with D possibly matching TRBD2 (6 bases). Trimming cost V 6 bases and J 7 bases, with 13 bases left between them. CDR1 and CDR2 from the germline V gene are MNHEY and SVGAGI. The CDR3 has 13 residues. CDR3 in amino acids: CASSSVGGNEQFF. In DNA form, the CDR3 reads TGTGCCAGCAGCTCGGTTGGGGGGAATGAGCAGTTCTTC.

The CDR3 DNA sequence: TGTGCCAGTAGTCCCGCTATGAACACTGAAGCTTTCTTT. This sequence encodes CASSPAMNTEAFF. The rearrangement uses TRBV19 and TRBJ1-1, with D unresolved. CDR1 and CDR2 (germline): LNHDA, SQIVND (reference sequence). Trimming stripped 5 bases from V and 0 bases from J, with 7 bases between. This CDR3 comprises 13 residues.

This clone occurred a few times. The genes are TRBV5-4 and TRBJ1-1, with 7 bases that match TRBD1. Per the germline V gene, CDR1 is SGHNT and CDR2 is YYREEE (reference sequence). The V segment lost 1 base and the J segment 5 bases; nucleotides outside the gene matches: 11. The CDR3 extends over 16 amino acids. This CDR3 reads CASSLRPGTVETEAFF. The CDR3 bases are TGTGCCAGCAGCTTGAGGCCTGGGACAGTGGAAACTGAAGCTTTCTTT.

V gene TRBV4-3 combines with J gene TRBJ1-1; D gene uncertain. The CDR3 is 13 residues long. V was cut by 0 bases and J by 6 bases, with 8 bases left in between. Germline V gives CDR1 LGHNA, CDR2 YSLEER. The CDR3 protein is CASSQDLASEAFF. In DNA form, the CDR3 reads TGCGCCAGCAGCCAAGATTTGGCTTCTGAAGCTTTCTTT.

This clone has a handful of counts. The rearrangement links TRBV5-1 to TRBJ2-2; 8 bases agree with TRBD1. V gave up 5 bases and J gave up 5 bases; unmatched junction bases: 8. The CDR3 is 15 amino acids. Germline values: CDR1 SGHRS, CDR2 YFSETQ. The CDR3 DNA reads as TGCGCCAGCAGTCGAGGACAGGGAGAAACCGGGGAGCTGTTTTTT. Its translation: CASSRGQGETGELFF.

The CDR3: CASSGEQGARAGNTIYF. CDR3 in DNA: TGTGCCAGCAGCGGGGAACAGGGGGCAAGGGCTGGAAACACCATATATTTT. V and J are TRBV5-4 and TRBJ1-3, with 9 bases aligning to TRBD1. J gave up 2 bases and V 4 bases, and 10 bases lay outside the gene matches. The germline CDR1 and CDR2 sequences are SGHNT and YYREEE (reference sequence). This CDR3 comprises 17 residues.

This clone is a singleton in its sample. The chain carries TRBV30 and TRBJ1-4, with D perhaps TRBD1 (5 bases). CDR1 is GTSNPN and CDR2 is SVGIG in the germline V gene (reference sequence). This CDR3 is 16 amino acids long. V dropped 3 bases and J dropped 4 bases, with 18 bases sitting between them. This CDR3 reads CAWRPPGAGNNEKLFF. CDR3 in DNA: TGTGCCTGGAGGCCTCCCGGGGCAGGGAATAATGAAAAACTGTTTTTT.

The rearrangement uses TRBV6-5 and TRBJ2-7, with 12 bases that match TRBD2. The germline V gene has CDR1 MNHEY and CDR2 SVGAGI. This CDR3 has 15 amino acids. V dropped 4 bases and J dropped 3; count of bases not matched to a gene: 4. In DNA form, the CDR3 reads TGTGCCAGCAGTTCCCTAGCGGGGGGGAACTACGAGCAGTACTTC. It translates to CASSSLAGGNYEQYF.

This clone was detected once. V usage is TRBV11-3 and J usage is TRBJ2-1; 7 bases are a match to TRBD1. The V segment lost 0 bases and the J segment 6 bases; nucleotides outside the gene matches: 5. Per germline, CDR1 SGHNT and CDR2 YENEEA. There are 15 residues in the CDR3. CDR3 in DNA: TGTGCCAGCAGCTTAGAGGGACAGAGTAGCAATGAGCAGTTCTTC. Translated: CASSLEGQSSNEQFF. Filled out from reference TRBV11-3 and TRBJ2-1, the complete variable domain reads EAGVVQSPRYKIIEKKQPVAFWCNPISGHNTLYWYLQNLGQGPELLIRYENEEAVDDSQLPKDRFSAERLKGVDSTLKIQPAELGDSAVYLCASSLEGQSSNEQFFGPGTRLTVL.

The chain links TRBV14 to TRBJ2-1, with D possibly matching TRBD2 (6 bases). In germline, CDR1 is SGHDN, CDR2 FVKESK. The CDR3 has 16 residues. Trimming stripped 3 bases from V and 7 bases from J, with 19 bases between. The DNA for the CDR3 is TGTGCCAGCAGCCACTACTCTTTCGGGGGTAGTAATGAGCAGTTCTTC. Its protein product is CASSHYSFGGSNEQFF. Supplemented by reference TRBV14 and TRBJ2-1, the full variable domain reads EAGVTQFPSHSVIEKGQTVTLRCDPISGHDNLYWYRRVMGKEIKFLLHFVKESKQDESGMPNNRFLAERTGGTYSTLKVQPAELEDSGVYFCASSHYSFGGSNEQFFGPGTRLTVL.

This clone has just a few counts. The chain is built from TRBV19 and TRBJ1-3; D ambiguous. The germline V gene encodes CDR1 LNHDA and CDR2 SQIVND (reference sequence). The CDR3 has 15 residues. V lost 10 bases to trimming and J lost 0 bases, with 16 bases between them. The CDR3 region has the DNA TGTGCCACTACAAGTGGGCCAAGCTCTGGAAACACCATATATTTT. Its protein is CATTSGPSSGNTIYF.

V and J are TRBV4-2 and TRBJ2-5; D unclear. Germline values: CDR1 LGHNA, CDR2 YNFKEQ. Trimming pared 1 base from V and 2 bases from J, leaving 11 bases between. This CDR3 spans 15 amino acids. CDR3 protein: CASSQAGKRQETQYF. DNA of the CDR3: TGTGCCAGCAGCCAAGCCGGAAAGAGGCAAGAGACCCAGTACTTC.

The V gene is TRBV15, the J gene TRBJ1-2; D might be TRBD1 (5 bases). In germline, CDR1 is LNHNV, CDR2 YYDKDF (reference sequence). V dropped 1 base and J dropped 4 bases, with 16 bases sitting between them. The CDR3 contains 16 residues. The CDR3, as DNA: TGTGCCACCAGCAGAGGTCGACAGTTCATCGGCTATGGCTACACCTTC. It yields the protein CATSRGRQFIGYGYTF.

Concerning this clone itself: The junction differs from germline at one of its ends, possibly a read error. The chain employs TRBV5-1 and TRBJ2-5; D may be TRBD2 (6 bases). This CDR3 contains 13 residues. The germline V gene has CDR1 SGHRS and CDR2 YFSETQ. The CDR3 DNA follows: TGCGCCAGCAGTTTGGGAGGTGAAGAGACCCAGTACTTC. It yields the protein CASSLGGEETQYF.

V usage is TRBV7-2 and J usage is TRBJ2-1, with 9 nucleotides matching TRBD2. Unmatched junction bases numbered 9, after V lost 5 bases and J lost 7 bases. Per the germline V gene, CDR1 is SGHTA and CDR2 is FQGNSA. This CDR3 comprises 15 residues. CDR3 sequence reads: CASSPGTSRMNEQFF. As DNA, the CDR3 is TGTGCCAGCAGCCCCGGGACTAGCCGGATGAATGAGCAGTTCTTC.

The chain joins TRBV4-3 to TRBJ1-2, with 7 bases that match TRBD1. Germline assignment: CDR1 LGHNA and CDR2 YSLEER. Losses at the gene ends were 1 base for V and 3 bases for J; bases not matched to a gene: 2. CDR3 length: 14 residues. CDR3 protein: CASSQADRDYGYTF. The CDR3 bases are TGCGCCAGCAGCCAAGCCGACAGGGACTATGGCTACACCTTC.

In DNA form, the CDR3 reads TGTGCCAGCATGCCCCCCGGGACAGGGATGGAGACCCAGTACTTC. It yields the protein CASMPPGTGMETQYF. The chain couples TRBV2 to TRBJ2-5; 9 bases are shared with TRBD1. Germline CDR1 is SNHLY and CDR2 is FYNNEI. J gave up 5 bases and V 7 bases, and 11 bases lay outside the gene matches. This CDR3 spans 15 amino acids.

In its sample, this clone was seen a few times. The chain couples TRBV9 to TRBJ2-7; 7 bases align to TRBD1. Germline V lookup: CDR1 SGDLS, CDR2 YYNGEE. CDR3 size: 14 residues. Trimming took 4 bases from V and 7 from J; bases not matched to a gene: 11. The CDR3 region is CASSLGQDHREQYF. In nucleotides, the CDR3 is TGTGCCAGCAGCCTCGGACAGGATCATAGGGAGCAGTACTTC.

The chain carries TRBV20-1 and TRBJ1-4; D is unclear. There are 16 residues in the CDR3. The germline V gene encodes CDR1 DFQATT and CDR2 SNEGSKA (reference sequence). The germline V and J ends were trimmed by 3 bases and 4 bases, with 18 bases remaining between them. The CDR3 DNA follows: TGCAGTGCTAGTCCGTTCGGTCCCAAGAGTAATGAAAAACTGTTTTTT. Translation: CSASPFGPKSNEKLFF.